This T cell receptor beta chain was profiled in a study of blood T cell repertoires in COVID-19. Study context: COVID-19 samples, acute and convalescent, were from the United States, Italy and Spain. T cells, B-cell-depleted T cells, or PBMCs provided the cDNA or gDNA that served as material.

Assay: immunoSEQ multiplex PCR; the TCRdb copy retains only in-frame clones and omits some. The table records around 170,000 clones, roughly three quarters of them present only once. Recruits, aged roughly 18 to 89 years, lived in 24 US areas. Clinical history reported by participants formed the basis on which cohorts were assigned. V was pared by 0 bases and J by 4 bases, with 16 bases between. This CDR3 spans 17 amino acids. This sequence was found in a man aged 60-69 years who had been exposed to COVID-19. The chain has TRBV23-1 and TRBJ1-5, with D possibly being TRBD1 (5 bases). TRBV23-1 qualifies as an ORF whose function is uncertain. The specimen sequenced was PBMCs or T cells enriched from blood (not recorded which). CDR3 bases: TGCGCCAGCAGTCAATCGGCTAGGCAGGGAACTAATCAGCCCCAGCATTTT. Protein product: CASSQSARQGTNQPQHF.